A selection of T cell receptor beta chains follows, all from one sample in a study of T-cell memory formation after mild COVID-19. TCRdb fed the 5' RACE reads into MiXCR, producing one record per CDR3 protein. The sample yields roughly 130,000 distinct CDR3 sequences, less than 6.5% seen once. The sequencing input was PBMCs or a T cell subset sorted from them (not recorded which). All receptors derive from an adult woman who had mild COVID-19 (a few samples of this study predate the infection). Cell type and time point are not known. CDR3s include the opening cysteine and the closing phenylalanine or tryptophan. The D gene is left open where the match is weak. Clone size is not always given. Where it is, it says once, few, many or a class for expanded clones.

few	.	TRBJ1-1	TRBV10-3	TGTGCCATCAGTGAGGGGAGGGCTTCGGACACTGAAGCTTTCTTT	CAISEGRASDTEAFF
.	TRBD1	TRBJ2-1	TRBV6-6	TGTGCCAGCAGCAGACCGGGACAGAAAGGCGATGAGCAGTTCTTC	CASSRPGQKGDEQFF
.	.	TRBJ2-1	TRBV18	TGTGCCAGCTCACAAAGTGGGGGGTTACCTTACAATGAGCAGTTCTTC	CASSQSGGLPYNEQFF
few	.	TRBJ2-6	TRBV20-1	TGCAGTGCTCAGAGCCGTAGAGGACAGCTCTCTGGGGCCAACGTCCTGACTTTC	CSAQSRRGQLSGANVLTF
many	TRBD2	TRBJ2-1	TRBV7-2	TGTGCCAGCAGCTTGGGCCGGTCTAGCGGGAGCAATGAGCAGTTCTTC	CASSLGRSSGSNEQFF
.	TRBD1	TRBJ2-3	TRBV6-5	TGTGCCAGCAGTTACTCGCAGGGGGCTACAGATACGCAGTATTTT	CASSYSQGATDTQYF
many	TRBD1	TRBJ1-5	TRBV7-2	TGTGCCAGCAGCCAACAGGGGGTTGGACAGCCCCAGCATTTT	CASSQQGVGQPQHF
once	.	TRBJ2-7	TRBV20-1	TGCAGGGCCTCAGAGCGGGTGCAGTACTTC	CRASERVQYF
many	.	TRBJ2-7	TRBV20-1	TGCAGTGCTAGAGATCCCCTCGGAGGGAGCTCCTACGAGCAGTACTTC	CSARDPLGGSSYEQYF
many	.	TRBJ2-1	TRBV4-2	TGTGCCAGCAGCCAAGAAACCGCGCGGGCCGTAGCGAGTCACAATGAGCAGTTCTTC	CASSQETARAVASHNEQFF
.	.	TRBJ1-1	TRBV19	TGTGCCAGCGAGGGGGGGCGGGCTTACACTGAAGCTTTCTTT	CASEGGRAYTEAFF
.	TRBD1	TRBJ2-1	TRBV29-1	TGCAGCGTTGAAGTGCCCCGTGGCAGGGGGAATTACAATGAGCAGTTCTTC	CSVEVPRGRGNYNEQFF
.	.	TRBJ1-2	TRBV5-1	TGCGCCAGCAGCTTGTGGGTCAGGACTAACTATGGCTACACCTTC	CASSLWVRTNYGYTF
many	.	TRBJ2-1	TRBV15	TGTGCCACCAGCAGATCCGGACTTCGCGATAATGAGCAGTTCTTC	CATSRSGLRDNEQFF
few	TRBD1	TRBJ2-7	TRBV5-1	TGCGCCAGCAGCCGGACAGGGGGAGGATACGAGCAGTACTTC	CASSRTGGGYEQYF
few	.	TRBJ1-3	TRBV6-5	TGTGCCAGCAGAACAGGGATATCTGGAAACACCATATATTTT	CASRTGISGNTIYF
few	.	TRBJ2-5	TRBV30	TGTGCCTGGAGTGTAGGGACTTCAACCCAGTACTTC	CAWSVGTSTQYF
few	.	TRBJ2-1	TRBV24-1	TGTGCCACCAAAGGGGCCCTGCCCGACAATGAGCAGTTCTTC	CATKGALPDNEQFF
few	.	TRBJ1-3	TRBV12-3/TRBV12-4	TGTGCCAGCAGTCCTATGACTCTACACCGCGGAAACACCATATATTTT	CASSPMTLHRGNTIYF
few	.	TRBJ2-2	TRBV11-2	TGTGCCAGCAGCTTAGATGTTGCACTCATGAACACCGGGGAGCTGTTTTTT	CASSLDVALMNTGELFF
few	.	TRBJ1-5	TRBV5-5	TGTGCCAGCAGCCGAAGAGGTCAGGGGAACAATCAGCCCCAGCATTTT	CASSRRGQGNNQPQHF
few	.	TRBJ1-2	TRBV2	TGTGCCAGCAGTGAACAGAACTATGGCTACACCTTC	CASSEQNYGYTF
few	TRBD1	TRBJ2-7	TRBV7-2	TGTGCCAGCAGCTTAGTAGAGGGACAGGGGGCAGAATACGAGCAGTACTTC	CASSLVEGQGAEYEQYF
few	.	TRBJ1-5	TRBV4-2	TGTGCCAGCAGCCAAGATGTCGATCAGCCCCAGCATTTT	CASSQDVDQPQHF
.	TRBD1	TRBJ2-5	TRBV7-9	TGTGCCAGCAGCTTAGCGGGACAGATGGGAGAGACCCAGTACTTC	CASSLAGQMGETQYF
few	.	TRBJ2-7	TRBV29-1	TGCAGCGTTGAAGGCCCCCTCTTGAACGAGCAGTACTTC	CSVEGPLLNEQYF
.	.	TRBJ1-2	TRBV12-3/TRBV12-4	TGTGCCAGCAGTTTAAGGACAGCTAACTATGGCTACACCTTC	CASSLRTANYGYTF
many	.	TRBJ1-1	TRBV12-3/TRBV12-4	TGTGCCAGCAGTTTCACGCGCAGAACTGAAGCTTTCTTT	CASSFTRRTEAFF
many	.	TRBJ2-5	TRBV7-9	TGTGCCAGCACCCGACGGGAGACCCAGTACTTC	CASTRRETQYF
.	TRBD1	TRBJ1-4	TRBV20-1	TGCAGTGCTAGAACCCCGGGACAGCAGAATGAAAAACTGTTTTTT	CSARTPGQQNEKLFF
.	.	TRBJ2-1	TRBV10-3	TGTGCCTCCACGGGGGCCGGAAGCTCCTACAATGAGCAGTTCTTC	CASTGAGSSYNEQFF
.	.	TRBJ2-2	TRBV7-9	TGTGCCAGCAGCCTAGATTATTCGAACACCGGGGAGCTGTTTTTT	CASSLDYSNTGELFF
.	.	TRBJ1-4	TRBV29-1	TGCAGCGTTGTCCCCCCTGGGGCAACTAATGAAAAACTGTTTTTT	CSVVPPGATNEKLFF
few	.	TRBJ2-5	TRBV9	TGTGCCAGCAGCGGGGGGGCGGAGACCCAGTACTTC	CASSGGAETQYF
many	.	TRBJ2-5	TRBV15	TGTGCCACCAGCAGAGATTTAGGGCCAGAGACCCAGTACTTC	CATSRDLGPETQYF
many	.	TRBJ1-6	TRBV7-2	TGTGCCAGCAGCTGGGGTACAAATAATTCACCCCTCCACTTT	CASSWGTNNSPLHF
many	.	TRBJ2-7	TRBV5-1	TGCGCCAGCAGCGCCGGACAGTACGAGCAGTACTTC	CASSAGQYEQYF
.	TRBD1	TRBJ2-7	TRBV5-1	TGCGCCAGCAGCAACCAAGCCGGGACAGGTTCCTACGAGCAGTACTTC	CASSNQAGTGSYEQYF
few	.	TRBJ1-1	TRBV3-1	TGTGCCAGCAGCCAACTCAACCCGAACACTGAAGCTTTCTTT	CASSQLNPNTEAFF
many	TRBD2	TRBJ2-2	TRBV5-4	TGTGCCAGCACCCGGTTCGTAGCGGGGGGCACCGGGGAGCTGTTTTTT	CASTRFVAGGTGELFF
many	.	TRBJ2-7	TRBV7-2	TGTGCCAGCAGCTTCGGTCGTTCAACCGAGCAGTACTTC	CASSFGRSTEQYF
few	.	TRBJ2-1	TRBV5-6	TGTGCCAGCAGCTTAAGTGACTATGTTCGGCAGCAGTTCTTC	CASSLSDYVRQQFF
few	.	TRBJ1-4	TRBV12-3/TRBV12-4	TGTGCCAGCAGTTTTTCTACATCCGGGGGGGCAACTAATGAAAAACTGTTTTTT	CASSFSTSGGATNEKLFF
many	.	TRBJ2-2	TRBV5-6	TGTGCCAGCAGCCACACCGGGGAGCTGTTTTTT	CASSHTGELFF
.	.	TRBJ2-1	TRBV24-1	TGTGCCACCAGTGATTTGGGGACCGGGACACCACTAGCGTTAGGCTCCAATGAGCAGTTCTTC	CATSDLGTGTPLALGSNEQFF
.	.	TRBJ2-7	TRBV29-1	TGCAGCGTGGCCCAGGACCCTTTCTACGAGCAGTACTTC	CSVAQDPFYEQYF
.	.	TRBJ1-1	TRBV18	TGTGCCAGCTCACCCTCCCGGGAGGGCCGAGCGGGGACTGAAGCTTTCTTT	CASSPSREGRAGTEAFF
many	.	TRBJ2-7	TRBV20-1	TGCAGTGCTCTGATACCGGGACGGAATCCCTACGAGCAGTACTTC	CSALIPGRNPYEQYF
few	TRBD2	TRBJ2-5	TRBV2	TGTGCCAGCAGTGAGCTAGCGGCCCAAGAGACCCAGTACTTC	CASSELAAQETQYF
.	.	TRBJ1-1	TRBV20-1	TGCAGTGCCAGGCTGTCTCACGACACTGAAGCTTTCTTT	CSARLSHDTEAFF
few	TRBD1	TRBJ2-2	TRBV11-3	TGTGCCAGCAGCTCGGGACAGTTGAACACCGGGGAGCTGTTTTTT	CASSSGQLNTGELFF
few	TRBD1	TRBJ2-1	TRBV30	TGTGCCGGGGGACAGGGGATTGAGCAGTTCTTC	CAGGQGIEQFF
many	.	TRBJ2-3	TRBV5-1	TGCGCCAGCAGCTTGGCCGCCCCAGCTAGCACAGATGCACAGTATTTT	CASSLAAPASTDAQYF
few	.	TRBJ2-1	TRBV12-3/TRBV12-4	TGTGCCAGCAGTTCCTTCAATGAGCAGTTCTTC	CASSSFNEQFF
.	.	TRBJ2-3	TRBV7-9	TGTGCCAGCAGCTTAGTCGAGGGGGGTGGCACAGATACGCAGTATTTT	CASSLVEGGGTDTQYF